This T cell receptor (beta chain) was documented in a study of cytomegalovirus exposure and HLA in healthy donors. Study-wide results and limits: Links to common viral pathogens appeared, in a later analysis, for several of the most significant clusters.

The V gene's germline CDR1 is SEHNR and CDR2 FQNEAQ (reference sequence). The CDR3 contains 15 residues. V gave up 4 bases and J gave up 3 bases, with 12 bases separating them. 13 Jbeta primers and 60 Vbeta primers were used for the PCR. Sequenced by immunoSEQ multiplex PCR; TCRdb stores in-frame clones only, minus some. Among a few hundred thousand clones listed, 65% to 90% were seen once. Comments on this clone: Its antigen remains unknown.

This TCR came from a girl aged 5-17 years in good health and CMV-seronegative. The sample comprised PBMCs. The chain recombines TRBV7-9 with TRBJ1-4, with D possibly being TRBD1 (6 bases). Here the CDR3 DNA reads TGTGCCAGCAGCTCTACAGGGAATGCTAATGAAAAACTGTTTTTT. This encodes CASSSTGNANEKLFF.